This T cell receptor (beta chain) came from a study of cytomegalovirus exposure and HLA in healthy donors (dated by TCRdb to about 2017). In the study overall: According to a later analysis, the roughly 120 validation repertoires were produced on the same platform as the 700 or so repertoires of the first cohort. The study aimed to test whether signatures of past pathogen exposure could be identified by cataloging public T cell receptors. Along with the roughly 670-subject first cohort, a separate validation cohort of over a hundred different subjects was used. To predict cytomegalovirus infection status, the study brought together high-throughput TCR immunosequencing, statistical association of individual TCRs with disease status, and machine learning.

Donors formed part of the validation cohort, which comprised over a hundred subjects and was distinct from the first cohort of 666 subjects. The CDR3 spans 14 residues, from the cysteine through the phenylalanine. The CDR3 DNA has 42 bases and is translated from base 1. CDR1 MGHDK and CDR2 SYGVNS are derived from the germline V gene. V lost 5 bases and J lost 3 bases, and the count of bases not matched to a germline gene is 5. The investigation overall reported the following: In both the original and validation cohorts, the classifier was reported to diagnose cytomegalovirus status with high specificity and sensitivity. A total of about 180 TCR beta chains were listed by the study as associated with cytomegalovirus. In vitro tests confirmed that a few of the cytomegalovirus-associated TCR beta chains recognize cytomegalovirus antigens. Most TCR sequences were seen in very few donors, while some public TCRs were found in many individuals. A later analysis lacked HLA typing for the validation cohort, so it scored co-occurrence in that cohort across all 110 or so repertoires. The authors suggested that the approach could potentially be extended to other disease states and immunological phenotypes. Of the cluster scores, about 94% were above 0 in a later analysis, which found that TCRs clustered in the first cohort also tended to co-occur in the 120 validation repertoires.

Libraries were constructed by the immunoSEQ multiplex PCR assay. Processing in the source paper ran as follows. A statistical classification framework was built to diagnose cytomegalovirus status from the catalog of TCR beta chain sequences. Drawn from immuneACCESS, this table holds only the in-frame rearrangements with V and J called that TCRdb kept. Clones are partly lost; checked studies trace under half to an unresolved V gene and leave the rest unexplained. V and J calls and clone size are given by that table; D and trimming were obtained from the DNA. Counted in this sample were 90,000 to 150,000 clones; around 89% of them appeared once. Of the sample, 1.5% to 2% is held by the ten largest clones. Details on this clone: Which antigen it targets is not known. The input lacks base qualities; no much larger clone sits a single base away.

The source of this sequence is a man in his late teens or twenties in good health and CMV-seronegative. Sample: PBMCs. The V and J segments used are TRBV25-1 and TRBJ2-7, with 9 bases in between that match TRBD2. The sequenced DNA: TGTGCCAGCAGTTCGCGGGAGGGCCTCTACGAGCAGTACTTC. Its amino acids are CASSSREGLYEQYF.